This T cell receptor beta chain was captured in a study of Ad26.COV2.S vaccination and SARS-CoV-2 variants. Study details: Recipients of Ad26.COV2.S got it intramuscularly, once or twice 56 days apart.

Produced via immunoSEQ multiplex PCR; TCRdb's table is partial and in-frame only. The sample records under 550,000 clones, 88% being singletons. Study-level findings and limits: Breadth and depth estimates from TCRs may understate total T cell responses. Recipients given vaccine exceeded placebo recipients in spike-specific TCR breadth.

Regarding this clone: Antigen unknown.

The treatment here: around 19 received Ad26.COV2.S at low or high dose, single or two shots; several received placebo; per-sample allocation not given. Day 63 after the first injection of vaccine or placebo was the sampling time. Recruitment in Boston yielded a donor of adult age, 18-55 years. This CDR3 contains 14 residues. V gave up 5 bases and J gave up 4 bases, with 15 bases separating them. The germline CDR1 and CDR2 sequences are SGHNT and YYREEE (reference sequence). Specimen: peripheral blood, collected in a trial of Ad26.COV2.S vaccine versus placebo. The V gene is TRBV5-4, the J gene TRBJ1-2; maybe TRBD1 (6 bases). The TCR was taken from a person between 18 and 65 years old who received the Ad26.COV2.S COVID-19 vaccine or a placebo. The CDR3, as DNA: TGTGCCAGCAGTCAGGACAGTATCCTCTATGGCTACACCTTC. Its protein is CASSQDSILYGYTF.